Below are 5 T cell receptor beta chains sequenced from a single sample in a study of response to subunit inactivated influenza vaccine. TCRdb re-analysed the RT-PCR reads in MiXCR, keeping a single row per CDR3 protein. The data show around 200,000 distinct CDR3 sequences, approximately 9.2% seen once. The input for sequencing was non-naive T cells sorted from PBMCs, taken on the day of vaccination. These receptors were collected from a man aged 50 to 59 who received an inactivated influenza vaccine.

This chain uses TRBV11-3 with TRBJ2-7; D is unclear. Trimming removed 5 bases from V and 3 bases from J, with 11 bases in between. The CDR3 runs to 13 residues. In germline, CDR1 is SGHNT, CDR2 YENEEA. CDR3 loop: CASSAPPDYEQYF. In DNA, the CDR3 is TGTGCCAGCAGCGCGCCCCCAGACTACGAGCAGTACTTC.

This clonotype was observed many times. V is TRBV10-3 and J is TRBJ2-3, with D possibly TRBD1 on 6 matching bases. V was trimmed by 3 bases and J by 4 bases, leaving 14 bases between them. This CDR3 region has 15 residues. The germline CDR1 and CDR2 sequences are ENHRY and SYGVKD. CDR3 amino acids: CAISDGASGADTQYF. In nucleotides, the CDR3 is TGTGCCATCAGTGATGGAGCCTCAGGGGCAGATACGCAGTATTTT.

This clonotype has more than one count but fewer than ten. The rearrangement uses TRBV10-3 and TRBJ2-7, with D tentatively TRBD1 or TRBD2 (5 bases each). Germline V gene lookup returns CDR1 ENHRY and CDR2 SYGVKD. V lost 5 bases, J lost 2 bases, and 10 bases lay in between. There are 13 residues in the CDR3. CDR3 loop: CAISTGTTYEQYF. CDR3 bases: TGTGCCATCAGTACCGGGACCACCTACGAGCAGTACTTC.

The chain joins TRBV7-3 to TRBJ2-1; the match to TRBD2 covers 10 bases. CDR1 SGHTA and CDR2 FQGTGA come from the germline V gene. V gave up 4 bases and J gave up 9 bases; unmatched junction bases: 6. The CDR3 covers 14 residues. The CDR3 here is CASSSSGRAIEQFF. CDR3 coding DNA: TGTGCCAGCAGCTCCAGCGGGAGGGCCATTGAGCAGTTCTTC.

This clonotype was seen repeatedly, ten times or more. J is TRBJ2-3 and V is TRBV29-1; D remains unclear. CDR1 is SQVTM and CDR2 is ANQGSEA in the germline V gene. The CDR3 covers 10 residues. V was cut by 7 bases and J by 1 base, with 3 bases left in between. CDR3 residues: CSGGTDTQYF. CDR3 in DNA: TGCAGCGGGGGCACAGATACGCAGTATTTT.